The rows below give T cell receptor beta chains drawn from one sample of a study of blood T cell repertoires in COVID-19. TCRdb's copy holds only in-frame clones and misses some; the assay was immunoSEQ multiplex PCR. Of hundreds of thousands of clones in the sample, 88% were seen once. The specimen sequenced was peripheral blood. These receptors were taken from an older man with acute or convalescent COVID-19. Each CDR3 is given with its conserved first and last residue. Clone sizes are given selectively: once, few, many, or a class where the clone is expanded.

CDR3: CASSSRSTSGSSYEQYF
V: TRBV3-1/TRBV3-2
size: -

CDR3: CATSRVKREGGEQFF
V: TRBV15
size: -

CDR3: CASSRQGYGYTF
V: TRBV12-3/TRBV12-4
size: -

CDR3: CASSQGGRAIGETQYF
V: TRBV3-1/TRBV3-2
size: -

CDR3: CASGLGGTENEKLFF
V: TRBV12-5
size: -

CDR3: CASSLGADYGYTF
V: TRBV12-3/TRBV12-4
size: -

CDR3: CASSLNPEGVNTEAFF
V: TRBV5-1
size: -

CDR3: CASTPDSLYTEAFF
V: TRBV2
size: -

CDR3: CASSPTMGTESSSTDTQYF
V: TRBV18
size: -

CDR3: CASSLRTPGTNEKLFF
V: TRBV5-1
size: few

CDR3: CASSVDGRPYNEQFF
V: TRBV9
size: -

CDR3: CASSMVHSGRNEKLFF
V: TRBV19
size: -

CDR3: CASSLGGISYNEQFF
V: TRBV7-3
size: -

CDR3: CASRGGTGGHGELFF
V: TRBV2
size: -

CDR3: CASSLRGAIQPQHF
V: TRBV27
size: -

CDR3: CASSYGRSNQPQHF
V: TRBV6-6
size: -

CDR3: CASSEGTGLAGANVLTF
V: TRBV2
size: -

CDR3: CATNPGGGATGELFF
V: TRBV19
size: -

CDR3: CASSPGPGKGNTGELFF
V: TRBV18
size: -

CDR3: CASSGQGATNEKLFF
V: TRBV5-4
size: -

CDR3: CASTEGQSGFGELFF
V: TRBV6-5
size: -

CDR3: CASSLGSMRETQYF
V: TRBV7-2
size: once

CDR3: CASSLARATGELFF
V: TRBV7-2
size: -

CDR3: CASSLARSYEQYF
V: TRBV12-3/TRBV12-4
size: few

CDR3: CASRGEGVRTEAFF
V: TRBV6-6
size: -

CDR3: CASSPTSGRPSYNEQFF
V: TRBV4-2
size: -

CDR3: CASSLASVEETQYF
V: TRBV5-4
size: -

CDR3: CASSKQQLSNQPQHF
V: TRBV2
size: -

CDR3: CASSRDRTSSYEQYF
V: TRBV6-5
size: -

CDR3: CASSSTGEDGYTF
V: TRBV7-9
size: once

CDR3: CASSQELGTSGVAYNEQFF
V: TRBV4-2
size: once

CDR3: CASSDFGTGAEKLFF
V: TRBV2
size: few

CDR3: CSAISRDSARDTIYF
V: TRBV29-1
size: -

CDR3: CAISDALDRGSGSVAYEQYF
V: TRBV10-3
size: -

CDR3: CASSLTSTKNGQYF
V: TRBV5-5
size: -

CDR3: CASSWQGPNTEAFF
V: TRBV5-1
size: -

CDR3: CASSLSGGTDTQYF
V: TRBV2
size: once

CDR3: CASTSGLAGAPSYNEQFF
V: TRBV5-1
size: once

CDR3: CASSTNRGTEAFF
V: TRBV4-3
size: -